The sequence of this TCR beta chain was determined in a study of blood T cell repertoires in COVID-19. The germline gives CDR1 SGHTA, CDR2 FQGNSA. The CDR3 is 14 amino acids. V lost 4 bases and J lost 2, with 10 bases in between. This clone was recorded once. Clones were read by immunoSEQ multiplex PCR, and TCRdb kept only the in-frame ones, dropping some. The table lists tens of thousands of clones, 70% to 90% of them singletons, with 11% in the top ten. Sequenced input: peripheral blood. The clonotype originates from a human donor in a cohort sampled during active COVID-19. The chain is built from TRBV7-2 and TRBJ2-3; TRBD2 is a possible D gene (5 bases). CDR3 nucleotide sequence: TGTGCCAGCAGCTCGGACTCACCCACAGATACGCAGTATTTT. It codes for CASSSDSPTDTQYF.